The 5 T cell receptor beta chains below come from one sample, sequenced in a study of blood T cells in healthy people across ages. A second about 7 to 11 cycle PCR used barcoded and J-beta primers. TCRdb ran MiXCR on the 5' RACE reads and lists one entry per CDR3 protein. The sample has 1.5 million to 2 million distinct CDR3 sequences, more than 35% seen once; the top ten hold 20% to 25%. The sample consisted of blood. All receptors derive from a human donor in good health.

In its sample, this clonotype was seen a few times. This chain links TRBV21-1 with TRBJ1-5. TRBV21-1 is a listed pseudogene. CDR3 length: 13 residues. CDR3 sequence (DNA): TGTGCCAGCACAACAGGGCACTCTCAGCCCCAGCATTTT. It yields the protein CASTTGHSQPQHF.

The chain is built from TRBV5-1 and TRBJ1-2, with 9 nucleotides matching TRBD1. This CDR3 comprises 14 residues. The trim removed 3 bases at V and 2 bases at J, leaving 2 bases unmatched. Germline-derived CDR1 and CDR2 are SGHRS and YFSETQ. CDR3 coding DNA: TGCGCCAGCAGCTACAGGGGGCCCAACTATGGCTACACCTTC. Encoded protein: CASSYRGPNYGYTF.

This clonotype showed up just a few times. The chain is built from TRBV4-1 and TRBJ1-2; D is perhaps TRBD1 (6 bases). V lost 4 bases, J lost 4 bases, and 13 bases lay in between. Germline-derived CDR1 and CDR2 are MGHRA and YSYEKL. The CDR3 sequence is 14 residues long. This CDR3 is CASSPSGDRYGYTF. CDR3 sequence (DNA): TGCGCCAGCAGCCCTTCAGGGGACCGCTATGGCTACACCTTC.

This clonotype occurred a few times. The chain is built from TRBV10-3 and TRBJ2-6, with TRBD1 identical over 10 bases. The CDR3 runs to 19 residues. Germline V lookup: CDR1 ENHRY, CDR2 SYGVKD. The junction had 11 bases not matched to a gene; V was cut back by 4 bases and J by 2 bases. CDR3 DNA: TGTGCCATCAGTGGGGGACAGGGGACGGCATTGACTGGGGCCAACGTCCTGACTTTC. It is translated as CAISGGQGTALTGANVLTF.

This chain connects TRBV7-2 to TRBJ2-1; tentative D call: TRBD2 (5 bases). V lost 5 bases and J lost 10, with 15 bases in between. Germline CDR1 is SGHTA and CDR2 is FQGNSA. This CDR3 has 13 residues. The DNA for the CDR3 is TGTGCCAGCAGCCCTGACTACTCCTACGAGCAGTTCTTC. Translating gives CASSPDYSYEQFF.